Included here is one T cell receptor (beta chain) sequence, with context. In the original analysis: Estimates of nucleated cell counts were drawn from the amplification of reference gene primers. TCRdb keeps only in-frame clones here, not all; method: immunoSEQ multiplex PCR. V and J calls and clone size are those listed in that table; D and trimming were worked out from the DNA. Among about 190,000 clones, 88% were seen once, and the ten largest hold roughly 5.5%. This CDR3 spans 15 amino acids. V lost 6 bases and J 0 bases, leaving 15 bases between the germline ends. Germline CDR1 reads MNHEY; CDR2 reads SVGAGI. The record originates from a study of blood T cell repertoires in COVID-19. Looking at the study overall: Acute and convalescent COVID-19 specimens originated in the United States, Italy and Spain. PBMCs, B-cell-depleted T cells, or T cells were the source of the cDNA or gDNA that made up the material.

Input material: peripheral blood. The chain couples TRBV6-5 to TRBJ2-7; weak D call: TRBD2 (6 bases). This TCR derives from a man in his forties with active or convalescent COVID-19. The CDR3 loop reads CASRVAGPNSYEQYF. The CDR3 nucleotides read TGTGCCAGCAGGGTGGCGGGACCGAACTCCTACGAGCAGTACTTC.